This is a list of T cell receptor beta chains from one sample in a study of T cells after posttransplantation cyclophosphamide. Assay: immunoSEQ multiplex PCR; the TCRdb copy retains only in-frame clones and omits some. The sample gives 31,000 or so clones, over 80% of which show up once; about 0.25% is in the top ten. Source material: naive CD4+ T cells sorted from PBMCs. The receptors were gathered from a woman aged 60-75 years in good health, CMV-negative, and a related stem cell transplant donor. Both conserved end residues are part of each CDR3. The D gene is left open where the match is weak.

TRBV6-1	TRBJ2-5	TRBD1	CASSGTGTAQETQYF	TGTGCCAGCAGTGGAACCGGGACAGCACAAGAGACCCAGTACTTC
TRBV5-1	TRBJ1-3	NA	CASSDQISGNTIYF	TGCGCCAGCAGCGATCAGATCTCTGGAAACACCATATATTTT
TRBV5-1	TRBJ2-2	NA	CASSAGTVSNTGELFF	TGCGCCAGCAGCGCGGGGACAGTCTCGAACACCGGGGAGCTGTTTTTT
TRBV6-5	TRBJ2-3	NA	CATYREGRDTQYF	TGTGCCACCTACAGGGAGGGTAGAGATACGCAGTATTTT
TRBV6-1	TRBJ2-1	TRBD2	CASRALAGAGNEQFF	TGTGCCAGCAGGGCACTAGCGGGAGCGGGCAATGAGCAGTTCTTC
TRBV7-9	TRBJ1-2	TRBD1	CASSYYGTGIYGYTF	TGTGCCAGCAGCTACTACGGGACAGGGATCTATGGCTACACCTTC
TRBV5-1	TRBJ1-6	NA	CASSPRVGDNSPLHF	TGCGCCAGCAGCCCAAGGGTCGGGGATAATTCACCCCTCCACTTT
TRBV18	TRBJ2-7	NA	CASSPDRYHEQYF	TGTGCCAGCTCACCAGACAGGTACCACGAGCAGTACTTC
TRBV19	TRBJ1-2	NA	CASSRPGGEIKSGYTF	TGTGCCAGTAGTAGGCCCGGGGGTGAGATAAAAAGTGGCTACACCTTC
TRBV28	TRBJ1-1	NA	CASRRGGTNTEAFF	TGTGCCAGCCGTCGTGGAGGGACGAACACTGAAGCTTTCTTT
TRBV30	TRBJ1-5	NA	CAWSVLRQPQHF	TGTGCCTGGAGTGTCCTGAGACAGCCCCAGCATTTT
TRBV4-3	TRBJ1-1	TRBD1	CASSQVPDRGPEAFF	TGCGCCAGCAGCCAAGTCCCGGACAGGGGGCCCGAAGCTTTCTTT
TRBV10-1	TRBJ2-7	NA	CASSESAGYYEQYF	TGCGCCAGCAGTGAGTCAGCAGGTTATTACGAGCAGTACTTC
TRBV5-6	TRBJ1-1	NA	CASSLGDLNTEAFF	TGTGCCAGCAGCTTGGGTGACTTGAACACCGAAGCTTTCTTT
TRBV4-1	TRBJ2-2	TRBD2	CASSTETSGGLGELFF	TGCGCCAGCAGCACAGAGACGTCGGGAGGCCTCGGGGAGCTGTTTTTT
TRBV7-9	TRBJ1-3	NA	CASSSDRSGNTIYF	TGTGCCAGCAGTTCCGACAGGAGTGGAAACACCATATATTTT
TRBV18	TRBJ2-3	NA	CASSPQASGTDTQYF	TGTGCCAGCTCACCACAGGCTAGCGGCACAGATACGCAGTATTTT